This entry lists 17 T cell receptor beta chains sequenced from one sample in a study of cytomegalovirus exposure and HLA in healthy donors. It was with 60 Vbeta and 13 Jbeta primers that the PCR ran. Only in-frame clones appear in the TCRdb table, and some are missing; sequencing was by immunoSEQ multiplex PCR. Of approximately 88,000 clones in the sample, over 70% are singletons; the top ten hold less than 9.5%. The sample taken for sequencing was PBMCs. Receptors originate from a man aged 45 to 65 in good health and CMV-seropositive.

The CDR3 is CASSLGGPNQPQHF. CDR3 in DNA: TGTGCCAGCAGCTTGGGCGGTCCGAATCAGCCCCAGCATTTT. The chain carries TRBV5-6 and TRBJ1-5; D is undetermined. The CDR3 spans 14 residues. Trimming removed 0 bases from V and 4 bases from J, with 8 bases in between. CDR1 and CDR2 from the germline V gene are SGHDT and YYEEEE.

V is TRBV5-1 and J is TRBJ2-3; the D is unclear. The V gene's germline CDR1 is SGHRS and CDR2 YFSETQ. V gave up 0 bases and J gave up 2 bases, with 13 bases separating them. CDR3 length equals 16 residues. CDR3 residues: CASSLEYYSNTDTQYF. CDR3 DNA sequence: TGCGCCAGCAGCTTGGAATATTACTCCAACACAGATACGCAGTATTTT.

The CDR3 region has the DNA TGTGCCAGTAGCCCGACTAGCGGGGGCTACGAGCAGTACTTC. Protein sequence: CASSPTSGGYEQYF. This rearrangement joins TRBV19 to TRBJ2-7; 12 bases map to TRBD2. V shed 6 bases and J 3 bases; nucleotides not matched to a gene: 3. In germline, CDR1 is LNHDA, CDR2 SQIVND (reference sequence). The CDR3 extends over 14 amino acids.

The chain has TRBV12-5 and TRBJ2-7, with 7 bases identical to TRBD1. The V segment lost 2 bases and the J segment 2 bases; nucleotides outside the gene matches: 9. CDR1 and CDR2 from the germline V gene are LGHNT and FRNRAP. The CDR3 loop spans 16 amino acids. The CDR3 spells CASGLSRDRPTYEQYF. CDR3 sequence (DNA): TGTGCTAGTGGTTTGTCCCGGGACAGACCTACCTACGAGCAGTACTTC.

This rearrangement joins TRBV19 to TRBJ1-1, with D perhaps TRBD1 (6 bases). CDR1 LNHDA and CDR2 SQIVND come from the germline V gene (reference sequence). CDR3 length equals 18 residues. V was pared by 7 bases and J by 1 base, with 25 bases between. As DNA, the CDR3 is TGTGCCAGTACTCCGGGGTGGGGGCCCTACTTTAAGAACACTGAAGCTTTCTTT. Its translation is CASTPGWGPYFKNTEAFF.

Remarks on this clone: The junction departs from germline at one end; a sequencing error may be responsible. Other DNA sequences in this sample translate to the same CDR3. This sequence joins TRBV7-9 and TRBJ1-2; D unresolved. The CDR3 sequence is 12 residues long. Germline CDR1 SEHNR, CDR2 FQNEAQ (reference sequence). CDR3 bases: TGTTCCAGCAGCCTCGGGAGCTATGGCTACACCTTC. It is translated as CSSSLGSYGYTF.

The CDR3 sequence: CASSSLAGGDSEQFF. The CDR3 coding sequence is TGTGCCAGCAGCTCCTTAGCGGGGGGTGACAGTGAGCAGTTCTTC. V gene TRBV11-2 combines with J gene TRBJ2-1; 10 bases are shared with TRBD2. The CDR3 consists of 15 residues. V trimming: 4 bases; J trimming: 9 bases; junction bases outside the gene matches: 9. Germline lookup yields CDR1 SGHAT and CDR2 FQNNGV.

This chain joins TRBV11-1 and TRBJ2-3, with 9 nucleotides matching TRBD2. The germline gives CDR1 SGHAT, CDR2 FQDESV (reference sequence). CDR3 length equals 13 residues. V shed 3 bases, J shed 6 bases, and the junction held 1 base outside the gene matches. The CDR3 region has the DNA TGTGCCAGCAGCTTTCTAGCGGGGGATACGCAGTATTTT. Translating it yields CASSFLAGDTQYF.

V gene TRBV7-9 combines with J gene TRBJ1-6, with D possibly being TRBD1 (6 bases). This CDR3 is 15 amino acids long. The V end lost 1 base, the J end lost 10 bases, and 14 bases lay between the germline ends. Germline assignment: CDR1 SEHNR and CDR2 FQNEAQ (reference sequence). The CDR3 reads CASSLEDSSRSPLHF. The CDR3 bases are TGTGCCAGCAGCTTAGAGGACAGCAGTCGATCACCCCTCCACTTT.

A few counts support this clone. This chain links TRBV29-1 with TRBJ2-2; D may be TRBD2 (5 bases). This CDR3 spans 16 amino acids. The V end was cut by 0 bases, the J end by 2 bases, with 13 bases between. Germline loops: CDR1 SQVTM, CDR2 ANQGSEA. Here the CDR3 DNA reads TGCAGCGTTGAAGAACGACGAGGGAGTAACACCGGGGAGCTGTTTTTT. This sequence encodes CSVEERRGSNTGELFF.

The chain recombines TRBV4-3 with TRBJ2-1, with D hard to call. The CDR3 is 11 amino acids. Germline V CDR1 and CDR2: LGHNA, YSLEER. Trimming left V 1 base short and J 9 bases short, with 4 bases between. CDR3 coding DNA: TGCGCCAGCAGCCAAGCTTCTGAGCAGTTCTTC. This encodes CASSQASEQFF.

This chain's CDR3 is CASRAKRTRLLAGSGNTIYF. The DNA of the CDR3 is TGTGCCAGCAGGGCCAAAAGGACAAGGCTACTCGCCGGGTCTGGAAACACCATATATTTT. The rearrangement links TRBV21-1 to TRBJ1-3; TRBD1, as called in the table, went unchecked against the DNA. TRBV21-1 represents a pseudogene. There are 20 residues in the CDR3.

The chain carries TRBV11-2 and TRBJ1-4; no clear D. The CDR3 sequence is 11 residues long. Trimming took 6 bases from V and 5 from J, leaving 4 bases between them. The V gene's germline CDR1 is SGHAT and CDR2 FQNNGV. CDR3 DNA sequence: TGTGCCAGCAGTCAGAATGAAAAACTGTTTTTT. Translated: CASSQNEKLFF.

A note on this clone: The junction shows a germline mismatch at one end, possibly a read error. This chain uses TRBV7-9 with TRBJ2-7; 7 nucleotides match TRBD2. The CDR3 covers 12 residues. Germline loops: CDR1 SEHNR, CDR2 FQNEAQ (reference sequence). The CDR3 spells CSSGPGGYEQYF. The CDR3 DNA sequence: TGTTCCAGTGGTCCGGGGGGCTACGAGCAGTACTTC. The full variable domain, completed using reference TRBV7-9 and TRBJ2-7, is DTGVSQNPRHKITKRGQNVTFRCDPISEHNRLYWYRQTLGQGPEFLTYFQNEAQLEKSRLLSDRFSAERPKGSFSTLEIQRTEQGDSAMYLCSSGPGGYEQYFGPGTRLTVT.

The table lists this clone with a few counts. Here the CDR3 DNA reads TGCGCCAGCAGCCAAGAAGGGGGACAAGAAGCTTTCTTT. This translates into CASSQEGGQEAFF. The rearrangement joins TRBV4-3 to TRBJ1-1, with D possibly being TRBD1 (6 bases). Germline CDR1 LGHNA, CDR2 YSLEER. V was cut by 0 bases and J by 8 bases, with 10 bases left in between. The CDR3 is 13 amino acids.

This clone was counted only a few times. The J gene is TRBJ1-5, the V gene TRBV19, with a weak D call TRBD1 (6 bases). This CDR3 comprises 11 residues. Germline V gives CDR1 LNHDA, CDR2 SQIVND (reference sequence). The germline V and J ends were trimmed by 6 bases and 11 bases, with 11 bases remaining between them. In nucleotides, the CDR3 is TGTGCCAGTAGACAGGGAAGGGCCCAGCATTTT. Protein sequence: CASRQGRAQHF. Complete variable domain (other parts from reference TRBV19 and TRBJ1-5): DGGITQSPKYLFRKEGQNVTLSCEQNLNHDAMYWYRQDPGQGLRLIYYSQIVNDFQKGDIAEGYSVSREKKESFPLTVTSAQKNPTAFYLCASRQGRAQHFGDGTRLSIL.

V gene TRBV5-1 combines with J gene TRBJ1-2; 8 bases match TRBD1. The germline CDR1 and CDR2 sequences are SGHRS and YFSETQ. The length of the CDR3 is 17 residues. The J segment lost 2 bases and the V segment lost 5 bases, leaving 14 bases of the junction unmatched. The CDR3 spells CASRLHTSGTGNYGYTF. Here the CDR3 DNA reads TGCGCCAGCAGACTTCATACCTCCGGGACAGGCAACTATGGCTACACCTTC. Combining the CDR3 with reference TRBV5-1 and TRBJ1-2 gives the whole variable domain KAGVTQTPRYLIKTRGQQVTLSCSPISGHRSVSWYQQTPGQGLQFLFEYFSETQRNKGNFPGRFSGRQFSNSRSEMNVSTLELGDSALYLCASRLHTSGTGNYGYTFGSGTRLTVV.